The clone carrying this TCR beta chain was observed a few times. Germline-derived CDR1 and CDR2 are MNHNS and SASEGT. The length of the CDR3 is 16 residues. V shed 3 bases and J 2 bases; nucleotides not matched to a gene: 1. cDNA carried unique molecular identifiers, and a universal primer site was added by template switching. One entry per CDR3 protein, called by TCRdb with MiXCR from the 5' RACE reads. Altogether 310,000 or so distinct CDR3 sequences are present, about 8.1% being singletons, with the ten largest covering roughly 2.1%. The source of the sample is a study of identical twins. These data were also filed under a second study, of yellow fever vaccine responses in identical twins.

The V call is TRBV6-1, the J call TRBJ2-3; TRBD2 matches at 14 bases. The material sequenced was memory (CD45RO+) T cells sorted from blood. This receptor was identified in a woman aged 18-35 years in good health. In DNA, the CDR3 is TGTGCCAGCAGTGAGACTAGCGGGGGGGCCACAGATACGCAGTATTTT. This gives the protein CASSETSGGATDTQYF.